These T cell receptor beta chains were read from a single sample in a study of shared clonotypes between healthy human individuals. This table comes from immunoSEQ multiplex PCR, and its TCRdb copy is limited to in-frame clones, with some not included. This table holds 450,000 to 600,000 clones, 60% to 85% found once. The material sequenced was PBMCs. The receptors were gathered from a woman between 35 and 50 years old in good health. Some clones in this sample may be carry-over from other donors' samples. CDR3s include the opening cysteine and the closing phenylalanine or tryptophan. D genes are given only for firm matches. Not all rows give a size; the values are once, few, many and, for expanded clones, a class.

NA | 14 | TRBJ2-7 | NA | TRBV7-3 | CASSLTPQGGEQYF | TGTGCCAGCAGCTTAACGCCCCAGGGGGGCGAGCAGTACTTC
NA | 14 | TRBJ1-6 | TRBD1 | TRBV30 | CAWGQGASNSPLHF | TGTGCCTGGGGACAGGGGGCTTCCAATTCACCCCTCCACTTT
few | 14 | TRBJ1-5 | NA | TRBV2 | CASNGDMSNQPQHF | TGTGCCAGCAACGGCGACATGAGCAATCAGCCCCAGCATTTT
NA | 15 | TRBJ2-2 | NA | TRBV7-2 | CASSLVHLGTGELFF | TGTGCCAGCAGCTTAGTGCACCTGGGGACCGGGGAGCTGTTTTTT
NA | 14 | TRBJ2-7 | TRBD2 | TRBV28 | CASSNPGLAGLQYF | TGTGCCAGCAGTAACCCGGGACTAGCGGGACTGCAGTACTTC
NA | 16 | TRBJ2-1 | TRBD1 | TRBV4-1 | CASSLRTGGAYNEQFF | TGCGCCAGCAGCCTAAGGACAGGGGGGGCCTACAATGAGCAGTTCTTC
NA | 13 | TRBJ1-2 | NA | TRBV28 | CASSFQGGDGYTF | TGTGCCAGCAGTTTCCAGGGTGGCGATGGCTACACCTTC
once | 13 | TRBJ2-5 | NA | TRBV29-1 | CSVCRAGEETQYF | TGCAGCGTGTGTCGGGCAGGGGAAGAGACCCAGTACTTC
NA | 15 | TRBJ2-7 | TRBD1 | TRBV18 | CASSPGTGGLGEQYF | TGTGCCAGCTCACCAGGGACAGGGGGCTTAGGCGAGCAGTACTTC
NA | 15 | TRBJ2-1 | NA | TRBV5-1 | CASSLDAAGMNEQFF | TGCGCCAGCAGCTTGGACGCGGCAGGGATGAATGAGCAGTTCTTC
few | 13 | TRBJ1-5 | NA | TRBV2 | CASSDGQIEPQHF | TGTGCCAGCAGTGATGGACAGATTGAGCCCCAGCATTTT
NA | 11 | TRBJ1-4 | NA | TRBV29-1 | CRWGSAEKLFF | TGCAGGTGGGGCTCGGCCGAAAAACTGTTTTTT
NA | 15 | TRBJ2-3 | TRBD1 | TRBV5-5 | CASSLSYRGTDTQYF | TGTGCCAGCAGCTTAAGTTACAGGGGTACAGATACGCAGTATTTT
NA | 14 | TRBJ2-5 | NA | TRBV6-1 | CASRLRGAQETQYF | TGTGCCAGCAGGTTAAGGGGAGCCCAAGAGACCCAGTACTTC
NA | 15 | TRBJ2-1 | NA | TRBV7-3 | CASSSQGASYNEQFF | TGTGCCAGCAGCTCCCAGGGAGCCTCCTACAATGAGCAGTTCTTC
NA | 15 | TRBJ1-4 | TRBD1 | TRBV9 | CASSVGQGAGEKLFF | TGTGCCAGCAGCGTAGGACAGGGGGCCGGTGAAAAACTGTTTTTT
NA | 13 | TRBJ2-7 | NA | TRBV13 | CASSLAATYEQYF | TGTGCCAGCAGCTTAGCGGCAACCTACGAGCAGTACTTC
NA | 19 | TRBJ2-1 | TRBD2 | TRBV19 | CASSMGTSGRGIFNNEQFF | TGTGCCAGTAGTATGGGGACTAGCGGGAGGGGGATCTTCAACAATGAGCAGTTCTTC
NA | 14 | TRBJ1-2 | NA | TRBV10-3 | CAISSNGAGYGYTF | TGTGCCATCAGTAGTAACGGGGCCGGCTATGGCTACACCTTC
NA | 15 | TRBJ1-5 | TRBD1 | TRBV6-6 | CASTSRDSRNQPQHF | TGTGCCAGCACCTCACGGGACAGTCGAAATCAGCCCCAGCATTTT
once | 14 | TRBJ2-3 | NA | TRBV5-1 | CASNLGTSTDTQYF | TGCGCCAGCAACCTTGGTACTAGCACAGATACGCAGTATTTT
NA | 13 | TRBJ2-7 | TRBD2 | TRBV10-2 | CASSEYGSGGEYF | TGCGCCAGCAGTGAGTATGGTAGCGGGGGGGAGTACTTC
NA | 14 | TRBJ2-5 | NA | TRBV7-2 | CASSFGLPGETQYF | TGTGCCAGCAGCTTCGGACTGCCGGGGGAGACCCAGTACTTC
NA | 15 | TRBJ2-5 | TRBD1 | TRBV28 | CASSFGDRARKTQYF | TGTGCCAGCAGTTTTGGGGACAGGGCTCGAAAGACCCAGTACTTC
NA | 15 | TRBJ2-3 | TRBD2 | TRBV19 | CASSRTSGREDTQYF | TGTGCCAGTAGTAGGACTAGCGGGAGGGAAGATACGCAGTATTTT
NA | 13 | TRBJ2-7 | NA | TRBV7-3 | CASSLNPGDEQYF | TGTGCCAGCAGCTTAAACCCAGGGGACGAGCAGTACTTC
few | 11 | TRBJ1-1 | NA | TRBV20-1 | CSASTYTEAFF | TGCAGTGCTAGTACCTACACTGAAGCTTTCTTT
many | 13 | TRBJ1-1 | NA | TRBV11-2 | CASSLQFNSEAFF | TGTGCCAGCAGCTTACAGTTCAATTCTGAAGCTTTCTTT
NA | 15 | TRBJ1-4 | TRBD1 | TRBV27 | CASSLRQGTLEKLFF | TGTGCCAGCAGTCTCCGACAGGGTACCTTAGAAAAACTGTTTTTT
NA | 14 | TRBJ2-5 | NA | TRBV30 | CAWGVGEYQETQYF | TGTGCCTGGGGGGTGGGAGAGTACCAAGAGACCCAGTACTTC
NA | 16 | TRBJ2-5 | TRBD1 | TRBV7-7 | CASSLAWDRGVETQYF | TGTGCCAGCAGCTTAGCGTGGGACAGGGGTGTCGAGACCCAGTACTTC
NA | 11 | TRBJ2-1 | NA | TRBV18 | CASSPRDEQFF | TGTGCCAGCTCACCACGCGATGAGCAGTTCTTC
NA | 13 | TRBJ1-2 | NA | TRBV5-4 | CASSKFGQYGYTF | TGTGCCAGCAGCAAATTTGGGCAGTATGGCTACACCTTC
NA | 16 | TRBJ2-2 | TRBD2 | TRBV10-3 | CAISPAGGAYTGELFF | TGTGCCATCAGCCCAGCGGGAGGGGCGTATACCGGGGAGCTGTTTTTT
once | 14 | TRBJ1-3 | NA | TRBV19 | CASSIASEGNTIYF | TGTGCCAGTAGTATAGCGTCCGAAGGAAACACCATATATTTT
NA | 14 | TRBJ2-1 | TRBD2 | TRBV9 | CASSTLTSADEQFF | TGTGCCAGCAGCACCTTGACTAGCGCGGATGAGCAGTTCTTC
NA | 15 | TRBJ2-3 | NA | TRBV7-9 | CASSLERGDTDTQYF | TGTGCCAGCAGCTTGGAAAGGGGGGACACGGATACGCAGTATTTT
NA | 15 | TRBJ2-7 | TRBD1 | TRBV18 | CASSPPTGTWGEQYF | TGTGCCAGCTCACCCCCGACAGGGACCTGGGGGGAGCAGTACTTC
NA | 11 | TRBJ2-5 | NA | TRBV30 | CAWKTQETQYF | TGTGCCTGGAAGACACAAGAGACCCAGTACTTC
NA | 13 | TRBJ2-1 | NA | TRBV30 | CAKGRLWGNEQFF | TGTGCTAAGGGCCGATTATGGGGCAATGAGCAGTTCTTC
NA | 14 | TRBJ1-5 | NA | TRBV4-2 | CASSQEGRNQPQHF | TGTGCCAGCAGCCAAGAGGGGAGGAATCAGCCCCAGCATTTT
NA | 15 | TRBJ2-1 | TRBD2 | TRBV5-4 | CASSSGLAAYNEQFF | TGTGCCAGCAGCTCCGGGCTAGCGGCATACAATGAGCAGTTCTTC